The 4 T cell receptor beta chains presented below share a single source sample, sequenced in a study of blood T cells in healthy people across ages. Next came a second PCR, run for about 7 to 12 cycles, which used a sample-barcoded 5' primer along with a J-beta primer mix. TCRdb used MiXCR to reprocess the 5' RACE reads, holding one entry per CDR3 protein. Among hundreds of thousands of distinct CDR3 sequences, around 50% were seen once, and the ten largest hold around 24%. Material for sequencing was blood. These receptors came from a middle-aged man in good health.

The gene calls are TRBV20-1 and TRBJ1-6; 8 nucleotides match TRBD1. The ends lost 6 bases at V and 5 bases at J; junction bases unmatched: 9. The V gene's germline CDR1 is DFQATT and CDR2 SNEGSKA (reference sequence). CDR3 length equals 15 residues. CDR3 DNA: TGCAGTGCCCGGCCGGCGACAGGGGATAATTCACCCCTCCACTTT. Its translation is CSARPATGDNSPLHF.

This clonotype was seen just once. The gene calls are TRBV28 and TRBJ1-5; possible D gene TRBD1, 6 bases. V dropped 7 bases and J dropped 0 bases, with 19 bases sitting between them. Germline values: CDR1 MDHEN, CDR2 SYDVKM. This CDR3 is built from 17 residues. For the CDR3, the DNA is TGTGCCAGCAACTCTAGGGGGGGGGAATATAGCAATCAGCCCCAGCATTTT. Its protein is CASNSRGGEYSNQPQHF.

As to this clonotype: The junction shows a germline mismatch at one end, possibly a read error. The chain is built from TRBV6-6 and TRBJ2-2; TRBD2 agrees at 10 bases. Germline V CDR1 and CDR2: MNHNY, SVGAGI (reference sequence). CDR3 size: 15 residues. The DNA of the CDR3 is TGTGCCGGCAGTCGGACTAGCGGAAACACCGGGGAGCTGTTTTTT. Its protein is CAGSRTSGNTGELFF.

The gene calls are TRBV20-1 and TRBJ2-1, with D tentatively TRBD2 (5 bases). This CDR3 region has 16 residues. V was trimmed by 0 bases and J by 1 base, leaving 13 bases between them. The germline V gene has CDR1 DFQATT and CDR2 SNEGSKA (reference sequence). For the CDR3, the DNA is TGCAGTGCTAGAGAGAGAAGCGGCCCTTCCTACAATGAGCAGTTCTTC. Protein sequence: CSARERSGPSYNEQFF.